This TCR beta chain comes out of a study of CD8 T cells in Susac syndrome. The CDR3 consists of 12 residues. V lost 2 bases, J lost 5 bases, and 4 bases lay in between. Germline V gene lookup returns CDR1 MNHEY and CDR2 SVGEGT. It was with random hexamers that roughly 0.45 to 1 ug RNA was reverse transcribed. TCRdb re-called the immunoSEQ multiplex PCR reads through MiXCR, storing one row per CDR3 protein. The sample yields fewer than 350,000 distinct CDR3 sequences, about nine tenths seen once. This TCR derives from a human donor with multiple sclerosis. The sequenced sample consisted of CD8+ T cells from PBMCs. This sequence joins TRBV6-2 or TRBV6-3 and TRBJ1-5, with D uncertain. This CDR3 reads CASSYGDQPQHF. CDR3 sequence (DNA): TGTGCCAGCAGTTACGGAGATCAGCCCCAGCATTTT.